The TCR beta chain under discussion was sequenced for a study of blood T cell repertoires in COVID-19. The CDR3 covers 15 residues. With 0 bases clipped from V and 4 bases from J, the junction kept 4 bases outside the gene matches. Germline V gene data show CDR1 as SGHAT and CDR2 as FQNNGV. Repertoires were generated with immunoSEQ multiplex PCR, while TCRdb's copy carries only in-frame clones and drops some. Among roughly 300,000 clones listed, around 84% were seen once. Sequencing input: PBMCs or T cells enriched from blood (not recorded which). The rearrangement links TRBV11-2 to TRBJ1-2; 8 bases map to TRBD1. The sequence came from a young man who had recovered from COVID-19. The CDR3 DNA follows: TGTGCCAGCAGCTTAGATCCAGGGGGCTCCTATGGCTACACCTTC. This encodes CASSLDPGGSYGYTF.